A selection of T cell receptor beta chains follows, all from one sample in a study of T cells in Graves' hyperthyroidism and ophthalmopathy. One entry per CDR3 protein results from TCRdb running MiXCR on the multiplex PCR reads. The sample records roughly 330,000 distinct CDR3 sequences, approximately 17% being singletons. Specimen: blood. These receptors came from a man younger than 45 with Graves' hyperthyroidism. CDR3s include the opening cysteine and the closing phenylalanine or tryptophan. A D gene is named only where the DNA matches it firmly. Clone size appears in some rows only: once, few, many, or a class for an expanded clone.

>few|TRBJ2-7|TRBV6-1|-
TGTGCCAGCAGTGCAGCTTTTGCCTACGAGCAGTACTTC
CASSAAFAYEQYF
>few|TRBJ2-4|TRBV30|-
TGTGCCTGGAGCCTCAAAAACATTCAGTACTTC
CAWSLKNIQYF
>-|TRBJ2-2|TRBV5-1|TRBD2
TGCGCCAGCAGCGTACTAGCGGGCCTGGACACCGGGGAGCTGTTTTTT
CASSVLAGLDTGELFF
>-|TRBJ2-4|TRBV18|TRBD1
TGTGCCAGCTCACTCTTCCGGGACAGGGGGAGCATTCAGTACTTC
CASSLFRDRGSIQYF
>-|TRBJ2-2|TRBV13|-
TGTGCCAGCAGCTTTAGCGTAATACCCTTCGGGGAGCTGTTTTTT
CASSFSVIPFGELFF
>many|TRBJ1-3|TRBV3-1|-
TGTGCCAGCAGCCAACGTCAAGACTCTGGAAACACCATATATTTT
CASSQRQDSGNTIYF
>few|TRBJ2-7|TRBV7-9|-
TGTGCCAGCAGCCCCACCCGGGAGCAGTACTTC
CASSPTREQYF
>many|TRBJ2-3|TRBV12-3/TRBV12-4|-
TGTGCCAGCAGTTTTTCCTCCAGGGATACGCAGTATTTT
CASSFSSRDTQYF
>many|TRBJ2-7|TRBV11-2|TRBD1
TGTGCCAGCAGCTTATGGAGGACAGGGTCCTACGAGCAGTACTTC
CASSLWRTGSYEQYF
>-|TRBJ2-7|TRBV7-9|TRBD2
TGTGCCAGCAGCCTTAGACTAGCGGGGACGGGAGGGGAGCAGTACTTC
CASSLRLAGTGGEQYF
>-|TRBJ2-1|TRBV11-2|-
TGTGCCAGCAGTGAATATGTCGGTGAGCAGTTCTTC
CASSEYVGEQFF
>-|TRBJ1-2|TRBV5-1|TRBD1
TGCGCCAGCAGCTTGGGCATCCGAAAAGGGGGCGACTATGGCTACACCTTC
CASSLGIRKGGDYGYTF
>few|TRBJ2-2|TRBV29-1|-
TGCAGCGTTGGTTGGAGCAGGAACACCGGGGAGCTGTTTTTT
CSVGWSRNTGELFF
>few|TRBJ1-3|TRBV7-3|-
TGTGCCAGCAGCCCAGAACCTCTTTACTCTGGAAACACCATATATTTT
CASSPEPLYSGNTIYF
>few|TRBJ2-6|TRBV30|TRBD1
TGTGCCTGGAACACAGGGGCTGGGGCCAACGTCCTGACTTTC
CAWNTGAGANVLTF
>many|TRBJ2-3|TRBV5-1|-
TGTGCCAGCAGCTTCGGTAGCGGCACAGATACGCAGTATTTT
CASSFGSGTDTQYF
>many|TRBJ2-5|TRBV28|TRBD1
TGTGCCAGCAGGTATACAGGGGCTATCCAAGAGACCCAGTACTTC
CASRYTGAIQETQYF
>many|TRBJ2-3|TRBV7-3|-
TGTGCCGAGAACCGGGACCCCGAACTAACAGATACGCAGTATTTT
CAENRDPELTDTQYF
>-|TRBJ2-2|TRBV11-2|TRBD2
TGTGCCAGCAGCAACCCGGGACTAGCGGAGAACACCGGGGAGCTGTTTTTT
CASSNPGLAENTGELFF
>many|TRBJ2-7|TRBV2|-
TGTGCCAGCACCGAAGGGAGCCCCCCATTTTACGAGCAGTACTTC
CASTEGSPPFYEQYF
>many|TRBJ1-2|TRBV20-1|TRBD1
TGCAGTGCTAGAGTGGGGGGACAGGCATATGGCTACACCTTC
CSARVGGQAYGYTF
>many|TRBJ2-7|TRBV12-3/TRBV12-4|-
TGTGCCAGCAGTCCCTCCGGGACCCCGCCCTCAGAGCAGTACTTC
CASSPSGTPPSEQYF
>many|TRBJ2-3|TRBV12-3/TRBV12-4|-
TGTGCCAGCAGTCCGCCCGAAGCGGTCCCGGCCACAGATACGCAGTATTTT
CASSPPEAVPATDTQYF
>-|TRBJ1-1|TRBV5-1|-
TGCGCCAGCAGCCGAGTGGCAGGTACAACTGAAGCTTTCTTT
CASSRVAGTTEAFF
>few|TRBJ1-3|TRBV6-1|-
TGTGCCAGCAGTGAAAATGGGGGGGCGGGTGGAAACACCATATATTTT
CASSENGGAGGNTIYF
>many|TRBJ1-1|TRBV6-6|-
TGTGCCAGCAGTTACAGGCCCATGGGAGAAACTGAAGCTTTCTTT
CASSYRPMGETEAFF
>few|TRBJ2-1|TRBV5-1|TRBD2
TGCGCCAGCAGCTTGTCGGGCGGGAGGGGAGGTGAGCAGTTCTTC
CASSLSGGRGGEQFF
>-|TRBJ2-4|TRBV27|-
TGTGCCAGCAAGGACGGGGTGACAAAAAACATTCAGTACTTC
CASKDGVTKNIQYF
>many|TRBJ1-5|TRBV7-2|-
TGTGCCAGCAGCTTAGAAGTAAATCAGCCCCAGCATTTT
CASSLEVNQPQHF
>many|TRBJ2-1|TRBV30|TRBD2
TGTGCCTGGAGTGCCCTAGCGGGTTACAATGAGCAGTTCTTC
CAWSALAGYNEQFF
>many|TRBJ2-2|TRBV30|TRBD1
TGTGCCTGGATTACCGGGACAGGGGGAAAAACCGGGGAGCTGTTTTTT
CAWITGTGGKTGELFF
>few|TRBJ2-6|TRBV18|-
TGTGCCAGCTCACCACTGGCAGGGCTATCTGGGGCCAACGTCCTGACTTTC
CASSPLAGLSGANVLTF
>many|TRBJ1-1|TRBV7-9|-
TGTGCCAGCAGCTTGGAGTCGGGGGTCACTGAAGCTTTCTTT
CASSLESGVTEAFF
>few|TRBJ1-5|TRBV20-1|TRBD1
TGCAGTGCTAGGCGGACAGGGAATCAGCCCCAGCATTTT
CSARRTGNQPQHF
>many|TRBJ2-2|TRBV18|-
TGTGCCAGCTCACCACGGCATGCAAACACCGGGGAGCTGTTTTTT
CASSPRHANTGELFF
>many|TRBJ1-1|TRBV27|-
TGTGCCAGCAGTTTGCGGGACGGCCACACTGAAGCTTTCTTT
CASSLRDGHTEAFF
>-|TRBJ1-1|TRBV9|-
TGTGCCAGCAGCGCCCATTTGACAGATAACACTGAAGCTTTCTTT
CASSAHLTDNTEAFF
>-|TRBJ2-1|TRBV18|TRBD1
TGTGCCAGCTCGTACACAGGGGGCACCGAGCAGTTCTTC
CASSYTGGTEQFF
>-|TRBJ2-3|TRBV6-1|TRBD2
TGTGCCAGCAGACGCGGGAGGCACACAGATACGCAGTATTTT
CASRRGRHTDTQYF
>many|TRBJ2-1|TRBV20-1|-
TGCAGTGCTAGAGCCCGGGACTTAACTACCAATGAGCAGTTCTTC
CSARARDLTTNEQFF
>-|TRBJ1-4|TRBV19|TRBD1
TGTGCCAGTAATCCAGGGGGACCGGAAAAACTGTTTTTT
CASNPGGPEKLFF
>few|TRBJ2-3|TRBV5-1|-
TGCGCCAGCAGCCCTGGATCCCGGGATACGCAGTATTTT
CASSPGSRDTQYF
>many|TRBJ1-1|TRBV3-1|-
TGTGCCAGCAGCTCTTACCTGGGAGATATGAACACTGAAGCTTTCTTT
CASSSYLGDMNTEAFF
>-|TRBJ1-4|TRBV5-1|-
TGCGCCAGCAGCGTTGACGCGAAGTCTAATGAAAAACTGTTTTTT
CASSVDAKSNEKLFF
>many|TRBJ1-5|TRBV2|-
TGTGCCAGCGAGTGGGGACAGCCCCAGCATTTT
CASEWGQPQHF
>-|TRBJ2-5|TRBV19|TRBD2
TGTGCCAGTAGTATAAATAGCGGGAGGAAAGAGACCCAGTACTTC
CASSINSGRKETQYF
>many|TRBJ2-3|TRBV11-2|-
TGTGCCAGCAGCAGCACCAGGGATACGCAGTATTTT
CASSSTRDTQYF
>-|TRBJ1-2|TRBV7-8|-
TGTGCCAGCAGCTCTAGGGCCCGGGGAGATGGCTACACCTTC
CASSSRARGDGYTF
>many|TRBJ2-7|TRBV30|-
TGTGCCTGGAGCAGGGGTTCCCACGAGCAGTACTTC
CAWSRGSHEQYF
>few|TRBJ2-2|TRBV7-9|TRBD2
TGTGCCAGCAGCCCCCCTCGGGCGGGAGAGATCGGGGAGCTGTTTTTT
CASSPPRAGEIGELFF
>-|TRBJ1-4|TRBV19|TRBD1
TGTGCCAGTACCAAACAGGGGGCGGGTAATGAAAAACTGTTTTTT
CASTKQGAGNEKLFF
>few|TRBJ2-6|TRBV10-3|TRBD1
TGTGCCACCTCGGACAGGGGTGCTGGGGCCAACGTCCTGACTTTC
CATSDRGAGANVLTF
>few|TRBJ2-2|TRBV3-1|TRBD2
TGTGCCAGCAGCCAGGAAGGCCCCTGGACTAGCCCGAACACCGGGGAGCTGTTTTTT
CASSQEGPWTSPNTGELFF
>-|TRBJ1-5|TRBV27|-
TGTGCCAGCAGGCTACGCCAAGTCGATCAGCCCCAGCATTTT
CASRLRQVDQPQHF